These 9 T cell receptor beta chains came from one sample sequenced in a study of T cells after yellow fever vaccination (dated by TCRdb to the late 2010s). The treatment or condition tag for this specimen amounts to: live attenuated yellow fever vaccine strain. Preparation of the library involved 5' RACE. Instrument used: Illumina NovaSeq 6000. Through fastp at Q25 and MiXCR, TCRdb rebuilt clones from the public reads, retaining in-frame beta chains. Rows with a matching CDR3 protein are joined into one entry that keeps the most common DNA and genes. In this sample the table shows about 200,000 distinct CDR3 sequences, about 3% of which occur a single time. The ten largest clonotypes hold around 3.2% of the sample. Specimen: CD4+ T cells sorted from PBMCs, collected 10 days after the yellow fever booster vaccination. Receptors originate from a man younger than 35 who received the YFV17D yellow fever vaccine.

This clonotype was picked up many times. The chain recombines TRBV27 with TRBJ1-5; possible D gene TRBD1, 5 bases. The CDR3 is 12 residues long. The germline gives CDR1 MNHEY, CDR2 SMNVEV (reference sequence). V was shortened by 8 bases and J by 7 bases, with 12 bases between the two germline ends. The CDR3 here is CASASGDQPQHF. CDR3 DNA: TGTGCCAGCGCGTCGGGGGACCAGCCCCAGCATTTT.

This clonotype was found many times. Here the CDR3 reads CASSLDSYQPQHF. The CDR3, as DNA: TGTGCCAGCTCACTTGACAGCTATCAGCCCCAGCATTTT. The chain carries TRBV18 and TRBJ1-5; D might be TRBD1 (5 bases). The CDR3 contains 13 residues. Trimming shortened V by 4 bases and J by 5 bases, and 9 bases separated the two germline ends. In germline, CDR1 is KGHSH, CDR2 LQKENI.

This rearrangement joins TRBV27 to TRBJ1-1, with no clear D. CDR3 length: 13 amino acids. The V gene lost 2 bases and the J gene lost 3 bases, with 7 bases spanning the gap. Germline CDR1 reads MNHEY; CDR2 reads SMNVEV (reference sequence). CDR3 amino acids: CASSLVQDTEAFF. DNA of the CDR3: TGTGCCAGCAGTTTAGTGCAGGACACTGAAGCTTTCTTT.

The chain recombines TRBV19 with TRBJ2-5; weak D call: TRBD2 (6 bases). Germline V gene lookup returns CDR1 LNHDA and CDR2 SQIVND (reference sequence). V lost 3 bases to trimming and J lost 5 bases, with 7 bases between them. This CDR3 has 12 residues. The CDR3 protein is CASSIRGETQYF. The CDR3 region has the DNA TGTGCCAGTAGTATCCGGGGGGAGACCCAGTACTTC.

This clonotype was observed at least ten times. The chain is built from TRBV7-2 and TRBJ1-4; D is ambiguous. Germline V CDR1 and CDR2: SGHTA, FQGNSA. The V end lost 7 bases, the J end lost 7 bases, and 10 bases lay between the germline ends. The CDR3 has 12 residues. CDR3 region: CASTPGTEKLFF. CDR3 DNA sequence: TGTGCCAGCACCCCAGGAACTGAAAAACTGTTTTTT.

The J gene is TRBJ2-7, the V gene TRBV10-3; the D is unclear. The CDR3 totals 13 residues. V was pared by 4 bases and J by 2 bases, with 9 bases between. Germline V CDR1 and CDR2: ENHRY, SYGVKD. CDR3 sequence: CAISAQGPYEQYF. As DNA, the CDR3 is TGTGCCATCAGTGCCCAAGGACCCTACGAGCAGTACTTC.

This clonotype was observed at least ten times. The J gene is TRBJ1-2, the V gene TRBV4-2; 7 bases agree with TRBD1. Germline V gives CDR1 LGHNA, CDR2 YNFKEQ. The CDR3 sequence is 15 residues long. The ends lost 1 base at V and 4 bases at J; junction bases unmatched: 6. CDR3 in amino acids: CASSQVTGNLYGYTF. In DNA form, the CDR3 reads TGTGCCAGCAGCCAAGTGACAGGGAACCTCTATGGCTACACCTTC.

The rearrangement links TRBV5-1 to TRBJ2-3; 9 nucleotides agree with TRBD1. Unmatched junction bases numbered 5, after V lost 1 base and J lost 2 bases. This CDR3 has 16 amino acids. Germline CDR1 is SGHRS and CDR2 is YFSETQ. In nucleotides, the CDR3 is TGCGCCAGCAGCTTGAAAGGGACAGGGATCACAGATACGCAGTATTTT. Its protein product is CASSLKGTGITDTQYF.

Many counts were recorded for this clonotype. The V call is TRBV5-5, the J call TRBJ1-5; no reliable D call. CDR1 is SGHKS and CDR2 is YYEKEE in the germline V gene (reference sequence). Trimming removed 4 bases at V and 7 bases at J, with 12 bases between. The CDR3 extends over 13 amino acids. CDR3 bases: TGTGCCAGCAGCCCCTCTGACGGACAGCCCCAGCATTTT. Protein sequence: CASSPSDGQPQHF.